This T cell receptor beta chain comes out of a study of shared clonotypes between healthy human individuals. The protocol was immunoSEQ multiplex PCR, while the TCRdb copy is restricted to in-frame clones and leaves out a portion. The sample consists of 2 million to 2.5 million clones, around 92% of them appearing once. Study-wide findings and caveats: An anticipated effect of sequencing depth on clonotype sharing among donors was recognized. Roughly 4.6% of naive CD4 clonotypes were common to a few donors.

Each donor was a Caucasian adult residing in Nashville, Tennessee. As to this clone: Antigen specificity is unknown.

From germline, CDR1 is LNHNV and CDR2 YYDKDF (reference sequence). This CDR3 region has 19 residues. The germline V and J ends were trimmed by 1 base and 1 base, with 17 bases remaining between them. This chain connects TRBV15 to TRBJ2-6; D call uncertain. Sequencing was done on a sample of naive CD4+ T cells from PBMCs. Documented subset: CD45RA+ positively selected. This receptor was identified in a young man in good health. Some clones in this sample may be carry-over from other donors' samples. The CDR3 spells CATSRGWNLAGSGANVLTF. CDR3 sequence (DNA): TGTGCCACCAGCAGAGGTTGGAATCTCGCCGGATCTGGGGCCAACGTCCTGACTTTC.